The 25 T cell receptor beta chains listed next were all sequenced from one sample in a study of identical twins. TCRdb re-called the 5' RACE reads with MiXCR, one entry per CDR3 protein. The sample records 750,000 to 950,000 distinct CDR3 sequences, roughly 12% being singletons. This sample also appeared in a second study, on yellow fever vaccine responses in identical twins.

Sequences were obtained from PBMCs. The receptors derive from a woman aged 18 to 35 in good health.

Only a few counts were recorded for this clonotype. The chain joins TRBV4-1 to TRBJ2-1, with 7 bases that match TRBD1. The CDR3 spans 15 residues. Trimming removed 7 bases from V and 2 bases from J; junction bases left unmatched: 8. Per germline, CDR1 MGHRA and CDR2 YSYEKL. The CDR3 region is CASTSAGTAYNEQFF. The CDR3, as DNA: TGCGCCAGCACCTCGGCCGGGACAGCCTACAATGAGCAGTTCTTC.

This clonotype was seen a few times. This chain connects TRBV7-9 to TRBJ1-1, with D uncertain. Looked up from germline, CDR1 is SEHNR and CDR2 is FQNEAQ (reference sequence). This CDR3 has 12 amino acids. Trimming removed 1 base at V and 8 bases at J, with 8 bases between. CDR3 coding DNA: TGTGCCAGCAGCTTAGTGAGGGCAGAAGCTTTCTTT. This codes for CASSLVRAEAFF.

This clonotype was counted a few times. This chain connects TRBV9 to TRBJ2-7; TRBD1 matches at 9 bases. Unmatched junction bases numbered 10, after V lost 4 bases and J lost 5 bases. This CDR3 is 15 amino acids long. Germline V CDR1 and CDR2: SGDLS, YYNGEE. The CDR3: CASSPTDRGSDEQYF. The CDR3 DNA is TGTGCCAGCAGCCCGACGGACAGGGGAAGTGACGAGCAGTACTTC.

The J gene is TRBJ2-2, the V gene TRBV12-5; no clear D gene. Germline CDR1 reads LGHNT; CDR2 reads FRNRAP. V lost 5 bases and J 6 bases, leaving 16 bases between the germline ends. The CDR3 length is 15 residues. CDR3 coding DNA: TGTGCTAGTGGTCTCCCCCCCGAGCTCGCCGGGGAGCTGTTTTTT. Translating it yields CASGLPPELAGELFF. The complete variable domain, with remaining parts taken from reference TRBV12-5 and TRBJ2-2, reads DARVTQTPRHKVTEMGQEVTMRCQPILGHNTVFWYRQTMMQGLELLAYFRNRAPLDDSGMPKDRFSAEMPDATLATLKIQPSEPRDSAVYFCASGLPPELAGELFFGEGSRLTVL.

J is TRBJ1-1 and V is TRBV5-1; D gene uncertain. V was pared by 2 bases and J by 4 bases, with 15 bases between. This CDR3 region has 15 residues. From germline, CDR1 is SGHRS and CDR2 YFSETQ. CDR3 nucleotide sequence: TGCGCCAGCAGCTTTAGGAACTACCTTAGCACTGAAGCTTTCTTT. Encoded protein: CASSFRNYLSTEAFF. Filled out from reference TRBV5-1 and TRBJ1-1, the complete variable domain reads KAGVTQTPRYLIKTRGQQVTLSCSPISGHRSVSWYQQTPGQGLQFLFEYFSETQRNKGNFPGRFSGRQFSNSRSEMNVSTLELGDSALYLCASSFRNYLSTEAFFGQGTRLTVV.

This clonotype was seen only a few times. The genes are TRBV2 and TRBJ2-2; 8 bases align to TRBD2. The V segment lost 7 bases and the J segment 5 bases; nucleotides outside the gene matches: 9. Germline V gene lookup returns CDR1 SNHLY and CDR2 FYNNEI. The CDR3 sequence is 15 residues long. The CDR3 is CASTPRPGGTGELFF. CDR3 DNA: TGTGCCAGCACCCCAAGGCCGGGAGGGACCGGGGAGCTGTTTTTT.

In its sample, this clonotype was seen a few times. The chain is built from TRBV7-8 and TRBJ1-2, with D hard to call. Germline CDR1 reads SGHVS; CDR2 reads FQNEAQ. This CDR3 region has 13 residues. The V end lost 2 bases, the J end lost 9 bases, and 13 bases lay between the germline ends. The CDR3 region has the DNA TGTGCCAGCAGCTTATTGGCCGGGAGTAGCTACACCTTC. As protein: CASSLLAGSSYTF. Together with reference TRBV7-8 and TRBJ1-2, the CDR3 gives the full variable domain: GAGVSQSPRYKVAKRGQDVALRCDPISGHVSLFWYQQALGQGPEFLTYFQNEAQLDKSGLPSDRFFAERPEGSVSTLKIQRTQQEDSAVYLCASSLLAGSSYTFGSGTRLTVV.

In its sample, this clonotype was seen many times. V is TRBV7-8 and J is TRBJ2-2; TRBD1 aligns across 8 bases. Unmatched junction bases numbered 9, after V lost 5 bases and J lost 4 bases. This CDR3 is built from 16 residues. CDR1 is SGHVS and CDR2 is FQNEAQ in the germline V gene. Here the CDR3 reads CASSPRVDRGTGELFF. In nucleotides, the CDR3 is TGTGCCAGCAGCCCCAGGGTCGACAGGGGCACCGGGGAGCTGTTTTTT.

This clonotype appeared a few times. The V and J genes are TRBV12-3 or TRBV12-4 and TRBJ2-7; 7 bases fit TRBD1. V was pared by 1 base and J by 1 base, with 4 bases of the junction left unmatched. The CDR3 totals 15 residues. The CDR3, as DNA: TGTGCCAGCAGTTTAGGTCAGGGGGTATCCTACGAGCAGTACTTC. Residues: CASSLGQGVSYEQYF.

The J gene is TRBJ2-5, the V gene TRBV7-3; possibly TRBD2 for D (7 bases). V lost 3 bases, J lost 2 bases, and 13 bases lay in between. The V gene's germline CDR1 is SGHTA and CDR2 FQGTGA. The CDR3 loop spans 15 amino acids. The CDR3 is CASSLGGGVQETQYF. In DNA, the CDR3 is TGTGCCAGCAGCTTGGGGGGGGGCGTACAAGAGACCCAGTACTTC.

This clonotype was counted only a few times. This chain connects TRBV28 to TRBJ2-4, with D possibly being TRBD1 (6 bases). This CDR3 is 18 amino acids long. Germline assignment: CDR1 MDHEN and CDR2 SYDVKM. The germline V and J ends were trimmed by 7 bases and 0 bases, with 22 bases remaining between them. Here the CDR3 reads CASTQDRALLLAKNIQYF. DNA for the CDR3: TGTGCCAGCACACAGGACAGAGCCCTACTCCTAGCCAAAAACATTCAGTACTTC.

This rearrangement joins TRBV3-1 to TRBJ1-2; 7 positions agree with TRBD1. CDR3 length: 16 amino acids. The germline V gene encodes CDR1 LGHDT and CDR2 YNNKEL (reference sequence). Losses at the gene ends were 5 bases for V and 4 bases for J; bases not matched to a gene: 13. This CDR3 is CASSENFPGTAYGYTF. The CDR3 nucleotides read TGTGCCAGCAGCGAAAACTTCCCCGGGACAGCCTATGGCTACACCTTC.

This clonotype was detected many times. The chain uses TRBV3-1 and TRBJ2-1, with D uncertain. In germline, CDR1 is LGHDT, CDR2 YNNKEL (reference sequence). V was cut by 4 bases and J by 8 bases, with 12 bases left in between. The CDR3 is 13 residues long. CDR3 coding DNA: TGTGCCAGCAGCCTCTCCGGGCCTCATGAGCAGTTCTTC. Amino acid sequence: CASSLSGPHEQFF.

In its sample, this clonotype was seen a few times. V usage is TRBV7-9 and J usage is TRBJ1-2; D is possibly TRBD1 (6 bases). The germline V and J ends were trimmed by 4 bases and 3 bases, with 15 bases remaining between them. CDR3 length: 15 amino acids. Germline assignment: CDR1 SEHNR and CDR2 FQNEAQ (reference sequence). CDR3 region: CASSSDRDMDYGYTF. The CDR3 DNA reads TGTGCCAGCAGCTCCGACCGGGACATGGACTATGGCTACACCTTC.

This clonotype was counted between two and nine times. The chain joins TRBV2 to TRBJ1-2; no clear D gene. The ends were cut back, 5 bases at V and 5 bases at J, with 15 bases in the middle. CDR1 is SNHLY, CDR2 FYNNEI, per germline. The CDR3 spans 14 residues. This CDR3 reads CASSNWGGPYGYTF. CDR3 coding DNA: TGTGCCAGCAGTAACTGGGGAGGGCCTTATGGCTACACCTTC.

The chain joins TRBV10-3 to TRBJ1-5, with D tentatively TRBD1 (5 bases). The ends were cut back, 0 bases at V and 6 bases at J, with 18 bases in the middle. The germline gives CDR1 ENHRY, CDR2 SYGVKD. The CDR3 runs 17 residues. The DNA of the CDR3 is TGTGCCATCAGTGAGTCTAAGGGGTCGACAGCCGGTCAGCCCCAGCATTTT. The encoded protein is CAISESKGSTAGQPQHF.

This clonotype was detected ten times or more. V is TRBV6-2 or TRBV6-3 and J is TRBJ2-1, with D possibly TRBD2 on 6 matching bases. Germline V gives CDR1 MNHEY, CDR2 SVGEGT. V was trimmed by 6 bases and J by 0 bases, leaving 15 bases between them. CDR3 length: 16 residues. This CDR3 reads CASRAPGGISYNEQFF. The CDR3 DNA reads as TGTGCCAGCAGGGCCCCTGGCGGGATCTCCTACAATGAGCAGTTCTTC.

The chain links TRBV7-2 to TRBJ2-1; TRBD2 matches 10 bases. The V segment lost 5 bases and the J segment 5 bases; nucleotides outside the gene matches: 9. CDR3 size: 16 residues. Per the germline V gene, CDR1 is SGHTA and CDR2 is FQGNSA. The CDR3 reads CASSRLTSGFNNEQFF. The CDR3 DNA reads TGTGCCAGCAGCAGACTGACTAGCGGGTTCAACAATGAGCAGTTCTTC.

This clonotype was observed a handful of times. The CDR3 region is CASRSPGRQETQYF. The CDR3 DNA follows: TGTGCCAGCAGGTCGCCAGGGCGCCAAGAGACCCAGTACTTC. This chain links TRBV28 with TRBJ2-5; D is perhaps TRBD1 (5 bases). Germline CDR1 is MDHEN and CDR2 is SYDVKM. The CDR3 totals 14 residues. V lost 6 bases and J 1 base, leaving 12 bases between the germline ends.

This clonotype has a single count. Here the CDR3 reads CASKHGGTSGLYEQFF. CDR3 in DNA: TGTGCCAGCAAGCACGGAGGGACTAGCGGGCTCTATGAGCAGTTCTTC. The J gene is TRBJ2-1, the V gene TRBV12-3 or TRBV12-4; TRBD2 aligns across 12 bases. This CDR3 is 16 amino acids long. V lost 7 bases and J lost 8; bases outside the gene matches: 12.

The V call is TRBV3-1, the J call TRBJ2-7; D gene ambiguous. The CDR3 runs 14 residues. Trimming took 4 bases from V and 0 from J, leaving 10 bases between them. Germline values: CDR1 LGHDT, CDR2 YNNKEL (reference sequence). CDR3: CASSPYPGSYEQYF. In DNA, the CDR3 is TGTGCCAGCAGCCCCTACCCGGGCTCCTACGAGCAGTACTTC.

This clonotype was recorded at least ten times. The J gene is TRBJ1-2, the V gene TRBV10-3; a possible D gene is TRBD1 (6 bases). V was trimmed by 6 bases and J by 7 bases, leaving 9 bases between them. The CDR3 consists of 11 residues. Germline CDR1 reads ENHRY; CDR2 reads SYGVKD. CDR3 region: CAIRGQAGYTF. The CDR3 DNA is TGTGCCATCAGGGGACAAGCTGGCTACACCTTC.

This clonotype was detected ten times or more. This chain's CDR3 is CASSFGVLVRIQYF. The CDR3 region has the DNA TGTGCCAGCAGCTTTGGGGTATTAGTCAGGATTCAGTACTTC. The gene calls are TRBV5-5 and TRBJ2-4; D is unclear. CDR1 and CDR2 from the germline V gene are SGHKS and YYEKEE (reference sequence). Trimming removed 2 bases from V and 10 bases from J, with 16 bases in between. This CDR3 has 14 amino acids.

The rearrangement links TRBV12-3 or TRBV12-4 to TRBJ2-5; 10 bases fit TRBD2. With V trimmed by 6 bases and J by 3 bases, 10 bases remained unmatched. This CDR3 spans 16 amino acids. The CDR3 nucleotides read TGTGCCAGCAGGAGCAACGGACTAGCGGAAAAAGAGACCCAGTACTTC. This gives the protein CASRSNGLAEKETQYF.

This chain joins TRBV2 and TRBJ2-1; TRBD1 matches 10 bases. The germline CDR1 and CDR2 sequences are SNHLY and FYNNEI. The CDR3 spans 13 residues. The CDR3 DNA is TGTGTCAGAGGGACAGGGGCCTACAATGAGCAGTTCTTC. Translated, it gives CVRGTGAYNEQFF. The full variable domain, in which reference TRBV2 and TRBJ2-1 provide the parts outside the CDR3, is EPEVTQTPSHQVTQMGQEVILRCVPISNHLYFYWYRQILGQKVEFLVSFYNNEISEKSEIFDDQFSVERPDGSNFTLKIRSTKLEDSAMYFCVRGTGAYNEQFFGPGTRLTVL.